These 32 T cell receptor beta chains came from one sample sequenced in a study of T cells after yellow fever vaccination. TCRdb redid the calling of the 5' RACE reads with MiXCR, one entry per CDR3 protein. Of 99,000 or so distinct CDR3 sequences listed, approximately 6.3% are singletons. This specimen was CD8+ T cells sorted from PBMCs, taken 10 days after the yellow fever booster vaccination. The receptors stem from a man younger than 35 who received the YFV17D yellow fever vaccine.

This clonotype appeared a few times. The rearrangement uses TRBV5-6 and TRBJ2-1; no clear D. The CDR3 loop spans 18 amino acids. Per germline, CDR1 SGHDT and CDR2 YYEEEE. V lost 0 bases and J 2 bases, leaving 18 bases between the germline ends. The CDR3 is CASSLEEGYNYAYNEQFF. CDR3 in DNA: TGTGCCAGCAGCTTGGAAGAAGGGTACAACTACGCCTACAATGAGCAGTTCTTC.

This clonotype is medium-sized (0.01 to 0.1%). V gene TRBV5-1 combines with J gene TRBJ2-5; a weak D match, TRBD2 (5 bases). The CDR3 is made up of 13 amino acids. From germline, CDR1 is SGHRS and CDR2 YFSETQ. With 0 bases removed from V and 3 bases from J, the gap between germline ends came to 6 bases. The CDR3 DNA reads TGCGCCAGCAGCTTGGGGAGGAAAGAGACCCAGTACTTC. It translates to CASSLGRKETQYF.

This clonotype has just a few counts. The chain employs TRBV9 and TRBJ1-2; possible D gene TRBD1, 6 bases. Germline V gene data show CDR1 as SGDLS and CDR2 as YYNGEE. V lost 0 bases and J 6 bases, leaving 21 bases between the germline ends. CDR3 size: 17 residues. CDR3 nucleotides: TGTGCCAGCAGCGTAGAGTCCCGGACAGTTGCGGTAGATGGCTACACCTTC. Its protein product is CASSVESRTVAVDGYTF.

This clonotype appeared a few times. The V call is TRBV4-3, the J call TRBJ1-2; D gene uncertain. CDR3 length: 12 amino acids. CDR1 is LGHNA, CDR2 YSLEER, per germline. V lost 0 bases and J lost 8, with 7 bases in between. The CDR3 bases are TGCGCCAGCAGCCAAGATCTGACAGGCTACACCTTC. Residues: CASSQDLTGYTF.

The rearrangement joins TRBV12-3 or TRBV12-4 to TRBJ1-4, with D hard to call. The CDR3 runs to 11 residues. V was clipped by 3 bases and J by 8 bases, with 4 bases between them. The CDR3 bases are TGTGCCAGCAGTTTTTCGGAAAAACTGTTTTTT. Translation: CASSFSEKLFF.

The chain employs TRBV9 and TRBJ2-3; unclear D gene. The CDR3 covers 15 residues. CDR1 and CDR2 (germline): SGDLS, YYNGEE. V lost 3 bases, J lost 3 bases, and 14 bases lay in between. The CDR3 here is CASSERGAGTDTQYF. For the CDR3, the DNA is TGTGCCAGCAGCGAGAGAGGCGCTGGGACAGATACGCAGTATTTT.

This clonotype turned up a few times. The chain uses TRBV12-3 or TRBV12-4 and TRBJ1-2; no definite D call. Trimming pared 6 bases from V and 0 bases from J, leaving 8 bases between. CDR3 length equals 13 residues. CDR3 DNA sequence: TGTGCCAGCAGATCAACAGCTAACTATGGCTACACCTTC. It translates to CASRSTANYGYTF.

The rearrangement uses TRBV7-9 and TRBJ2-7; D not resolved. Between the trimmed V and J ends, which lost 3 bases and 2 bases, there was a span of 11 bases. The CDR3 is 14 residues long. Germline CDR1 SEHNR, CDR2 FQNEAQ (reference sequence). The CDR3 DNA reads TGTGCCAGCAGCTTCGGCCAAACGGCCTACGAGCAGTACTTC. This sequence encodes CASSFGQTAYEQYF.

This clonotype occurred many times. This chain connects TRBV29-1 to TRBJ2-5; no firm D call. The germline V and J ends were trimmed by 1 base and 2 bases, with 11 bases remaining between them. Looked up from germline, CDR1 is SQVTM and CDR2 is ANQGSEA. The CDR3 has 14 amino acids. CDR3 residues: CSVEVPIPQETQYF. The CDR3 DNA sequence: TGCAGCGTTGAAGTCCCAATTCCACAAGAGACCCAGTACTTC.

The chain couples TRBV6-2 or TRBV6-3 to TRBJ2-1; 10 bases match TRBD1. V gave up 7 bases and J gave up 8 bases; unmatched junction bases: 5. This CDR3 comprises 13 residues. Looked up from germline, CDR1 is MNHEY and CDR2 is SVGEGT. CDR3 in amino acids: CASTRDRGHEQFF. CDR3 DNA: TGTGCCAGCACTCGGGACAGGGGTCATGAGCAGTTCTTC.

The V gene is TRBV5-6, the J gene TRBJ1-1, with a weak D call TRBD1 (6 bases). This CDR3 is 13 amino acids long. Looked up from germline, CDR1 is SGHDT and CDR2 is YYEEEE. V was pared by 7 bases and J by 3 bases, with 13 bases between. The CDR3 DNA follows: TGTGCCAGCTGCTCAGGGGAGGACACTGAAGCTTTCTTT. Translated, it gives CASCSGEDTEAFF.

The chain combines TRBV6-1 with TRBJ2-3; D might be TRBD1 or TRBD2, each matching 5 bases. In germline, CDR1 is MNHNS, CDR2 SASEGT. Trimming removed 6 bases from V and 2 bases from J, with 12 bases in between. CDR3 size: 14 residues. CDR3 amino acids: CASRGMGDTDTQYF. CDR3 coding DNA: TGTGCCAGCAGGGGGATGGGGGACACAGATACGCAGTATTTT.

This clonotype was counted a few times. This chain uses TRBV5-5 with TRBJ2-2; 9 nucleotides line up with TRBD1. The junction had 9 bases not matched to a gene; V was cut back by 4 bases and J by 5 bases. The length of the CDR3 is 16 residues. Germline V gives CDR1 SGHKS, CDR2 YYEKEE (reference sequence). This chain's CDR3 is CASSAGTGLVTGELFF. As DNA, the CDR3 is TGTGCCAGCAGCGCGGGGACAGGGTTGGTAACCGGGGAGCTGTTTTTT.

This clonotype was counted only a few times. For the CDR3, the DNA is TGTGCCAGCAGCCCTTCTTCGACCTACGAGCAGTACTTC. Protein sequence: CASSPSSTYEQYF. The gene calls are TRBV6-2 or TRBV6-3 and TRBJ2-7; D is ambiguous. The CDR3 sequence is 13 residues long. CDR1 is MNHEY and CDR2 is SVGEGT in the germline V gene. V was shortened by 6 bases and J by 2 bases, with 11 bases between the two germline ends.

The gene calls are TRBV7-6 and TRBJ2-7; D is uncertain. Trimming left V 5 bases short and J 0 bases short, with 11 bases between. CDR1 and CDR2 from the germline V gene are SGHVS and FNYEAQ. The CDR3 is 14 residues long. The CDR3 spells CASSVKGLSYEQYF. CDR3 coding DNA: TGTGCCAGCAGCGTAAAGGGCCTCTCCTACGAGCAGTACTTC.

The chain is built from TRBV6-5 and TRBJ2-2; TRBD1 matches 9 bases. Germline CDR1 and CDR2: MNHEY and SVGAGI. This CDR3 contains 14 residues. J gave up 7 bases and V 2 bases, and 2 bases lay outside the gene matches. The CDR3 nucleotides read TGTGCCAGCAGTTACGGACAGGGGATCGGGGAGCTGTTTTTT. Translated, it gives CASSYGQGIGELFF.

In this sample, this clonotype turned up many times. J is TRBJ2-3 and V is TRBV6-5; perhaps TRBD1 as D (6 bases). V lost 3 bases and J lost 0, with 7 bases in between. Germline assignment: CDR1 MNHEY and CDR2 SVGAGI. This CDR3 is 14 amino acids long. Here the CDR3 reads CASSYQGSTDTQYF. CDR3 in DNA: TGTGCCAGCAGTTATCAGGGGAGCACAGATACGCAGTATTTT.

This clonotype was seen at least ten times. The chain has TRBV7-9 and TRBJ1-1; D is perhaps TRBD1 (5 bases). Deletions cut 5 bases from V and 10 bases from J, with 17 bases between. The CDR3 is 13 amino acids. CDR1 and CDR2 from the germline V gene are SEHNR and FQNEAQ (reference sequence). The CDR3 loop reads CASSPPGPRGAFF. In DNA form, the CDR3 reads TGTGCCAGCAGCCCACCCGGACCTAGGGGAGCTTTCTTT.

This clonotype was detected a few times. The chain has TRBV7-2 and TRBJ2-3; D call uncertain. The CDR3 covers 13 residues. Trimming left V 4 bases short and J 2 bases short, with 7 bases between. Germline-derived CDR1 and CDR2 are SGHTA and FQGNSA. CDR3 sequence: CASSSTFTDTQYF. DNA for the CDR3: TGTGCCAGCAGCTCCACCTTCACAGATACGCAGTATTTT.

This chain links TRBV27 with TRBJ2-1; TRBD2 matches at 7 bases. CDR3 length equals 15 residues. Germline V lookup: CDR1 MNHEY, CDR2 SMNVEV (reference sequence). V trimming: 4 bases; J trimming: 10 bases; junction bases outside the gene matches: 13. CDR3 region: CASSYRGGGFGEQFF. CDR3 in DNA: TGTGCCAGCAGTTATCGCGGGGGTGGATTCGGCGAGCAGTTCTTC.

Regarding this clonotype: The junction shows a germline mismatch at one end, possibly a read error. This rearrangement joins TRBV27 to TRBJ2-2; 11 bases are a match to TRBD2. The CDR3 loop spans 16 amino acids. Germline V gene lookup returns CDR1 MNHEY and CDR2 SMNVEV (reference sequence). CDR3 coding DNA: TGTGCCAGCAGTTTACTTATAGCGGGGGGGCAAGGCGGGGAGCTGTTT. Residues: CASSLLIAGGQGGELF.

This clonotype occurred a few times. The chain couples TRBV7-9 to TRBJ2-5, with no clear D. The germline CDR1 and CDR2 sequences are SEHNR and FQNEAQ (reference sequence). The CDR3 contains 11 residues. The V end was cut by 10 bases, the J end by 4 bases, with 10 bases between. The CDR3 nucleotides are TGTGCCATCAGAGTCACAGAGACCCAGTACTTC. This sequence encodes CAIRVTETQYF.

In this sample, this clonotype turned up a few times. Here the CDR3 reads CASSQDTGGTEAFF. CDR3 coding DNA: TGCGCCAGCAGCCAAGATACAGGTGGAACTGAAGCTTTCTTT. The J gene is TRBJ1-1, the V gene TRBV4-1; tentative D call: TRBD1 (5 bases). V was trimmed by 0 bases and J by 5 bases, leaving 10 bases between them. Germline-derived CDR1 and CDR2 are MGHRA and YSYEKL. There are 14 residues in the CDR3.

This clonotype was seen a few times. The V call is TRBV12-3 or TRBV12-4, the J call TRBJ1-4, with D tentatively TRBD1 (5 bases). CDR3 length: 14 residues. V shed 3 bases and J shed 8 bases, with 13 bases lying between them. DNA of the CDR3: TGTGCCAGCAGTTTTTTGAGGGGCAAAGAAAAACTGTTTTTT. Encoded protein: CASSFLRGKEKLFF.

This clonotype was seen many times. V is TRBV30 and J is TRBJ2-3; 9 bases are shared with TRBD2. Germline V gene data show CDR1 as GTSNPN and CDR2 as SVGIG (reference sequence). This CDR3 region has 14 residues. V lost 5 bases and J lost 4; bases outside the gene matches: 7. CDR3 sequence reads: CAWGGTSIPDTQYF. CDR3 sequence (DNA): TGTGCCTGGGGAGGGACTAGCATCCCAGATACGCAGTATTTT.

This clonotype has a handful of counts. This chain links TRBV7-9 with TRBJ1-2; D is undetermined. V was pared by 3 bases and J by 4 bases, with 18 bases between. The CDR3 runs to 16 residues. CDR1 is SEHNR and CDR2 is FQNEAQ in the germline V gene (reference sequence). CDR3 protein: CASSFSYGVIFYGYTF. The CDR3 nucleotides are TGTGCCAGCAGCTTCTCTTATGGGGTAATATTCTATGGCTACACCTTC.

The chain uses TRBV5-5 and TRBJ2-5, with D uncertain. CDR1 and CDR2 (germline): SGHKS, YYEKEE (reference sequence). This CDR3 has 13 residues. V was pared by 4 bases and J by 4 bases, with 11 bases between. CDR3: CASSLTPGETQYF. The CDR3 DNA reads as TGTGCCAGCAGCCTGACCCCAGGAGAGACCCAGTACTTC.

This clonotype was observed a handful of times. The CDR3 DNA sequence: TGTGCCAGCCTAGATAGGACAGGGGGCTCCTACAATGAGCAGTTCTTC. Protein: CASLDRTGGSYNEQFF. This chain links TRBV12-3 or TRBV12-4 with TRBJ2-1; 10 nucleotides align to TRBD1. J lost 0 bases, V lost 8 bases, and 7 bases had no gene match. The CDR3 consists of 16 residues.

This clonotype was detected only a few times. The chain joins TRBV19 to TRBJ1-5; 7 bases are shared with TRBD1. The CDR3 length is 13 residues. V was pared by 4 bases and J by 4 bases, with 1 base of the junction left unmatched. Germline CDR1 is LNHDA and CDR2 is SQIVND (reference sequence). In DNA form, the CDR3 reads TGTGCCAGTAGTAACAGGGGTAATCAGCCCCAGCATTTT. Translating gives CASSNRGNQPQHF.

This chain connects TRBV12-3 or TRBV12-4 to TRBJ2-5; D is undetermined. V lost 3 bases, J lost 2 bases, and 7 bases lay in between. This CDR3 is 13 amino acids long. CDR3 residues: CASSLLKQETQYF. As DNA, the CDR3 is TGTGCCAGCAGTTTGTTAAAACAAGAGACCCAGTACTTC.

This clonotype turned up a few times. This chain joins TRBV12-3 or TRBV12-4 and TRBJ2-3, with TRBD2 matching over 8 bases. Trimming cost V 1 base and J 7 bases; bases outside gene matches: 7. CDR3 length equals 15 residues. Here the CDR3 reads CASSLDRGGWHTQYF. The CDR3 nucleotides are TGTGCCAGCAGTTTAGACCGGGGGGGCTGGCATACGCAGTATTTT.

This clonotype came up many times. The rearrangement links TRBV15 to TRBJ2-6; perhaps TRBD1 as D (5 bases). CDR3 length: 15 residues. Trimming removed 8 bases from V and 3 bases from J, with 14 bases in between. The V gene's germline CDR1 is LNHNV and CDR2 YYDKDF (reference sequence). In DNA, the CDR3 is TGTGCCACCCTAGACAGTGTCTTTGGGGCCAACGTCCTGACTTTC. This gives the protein CATLDSVFGANVLTF.